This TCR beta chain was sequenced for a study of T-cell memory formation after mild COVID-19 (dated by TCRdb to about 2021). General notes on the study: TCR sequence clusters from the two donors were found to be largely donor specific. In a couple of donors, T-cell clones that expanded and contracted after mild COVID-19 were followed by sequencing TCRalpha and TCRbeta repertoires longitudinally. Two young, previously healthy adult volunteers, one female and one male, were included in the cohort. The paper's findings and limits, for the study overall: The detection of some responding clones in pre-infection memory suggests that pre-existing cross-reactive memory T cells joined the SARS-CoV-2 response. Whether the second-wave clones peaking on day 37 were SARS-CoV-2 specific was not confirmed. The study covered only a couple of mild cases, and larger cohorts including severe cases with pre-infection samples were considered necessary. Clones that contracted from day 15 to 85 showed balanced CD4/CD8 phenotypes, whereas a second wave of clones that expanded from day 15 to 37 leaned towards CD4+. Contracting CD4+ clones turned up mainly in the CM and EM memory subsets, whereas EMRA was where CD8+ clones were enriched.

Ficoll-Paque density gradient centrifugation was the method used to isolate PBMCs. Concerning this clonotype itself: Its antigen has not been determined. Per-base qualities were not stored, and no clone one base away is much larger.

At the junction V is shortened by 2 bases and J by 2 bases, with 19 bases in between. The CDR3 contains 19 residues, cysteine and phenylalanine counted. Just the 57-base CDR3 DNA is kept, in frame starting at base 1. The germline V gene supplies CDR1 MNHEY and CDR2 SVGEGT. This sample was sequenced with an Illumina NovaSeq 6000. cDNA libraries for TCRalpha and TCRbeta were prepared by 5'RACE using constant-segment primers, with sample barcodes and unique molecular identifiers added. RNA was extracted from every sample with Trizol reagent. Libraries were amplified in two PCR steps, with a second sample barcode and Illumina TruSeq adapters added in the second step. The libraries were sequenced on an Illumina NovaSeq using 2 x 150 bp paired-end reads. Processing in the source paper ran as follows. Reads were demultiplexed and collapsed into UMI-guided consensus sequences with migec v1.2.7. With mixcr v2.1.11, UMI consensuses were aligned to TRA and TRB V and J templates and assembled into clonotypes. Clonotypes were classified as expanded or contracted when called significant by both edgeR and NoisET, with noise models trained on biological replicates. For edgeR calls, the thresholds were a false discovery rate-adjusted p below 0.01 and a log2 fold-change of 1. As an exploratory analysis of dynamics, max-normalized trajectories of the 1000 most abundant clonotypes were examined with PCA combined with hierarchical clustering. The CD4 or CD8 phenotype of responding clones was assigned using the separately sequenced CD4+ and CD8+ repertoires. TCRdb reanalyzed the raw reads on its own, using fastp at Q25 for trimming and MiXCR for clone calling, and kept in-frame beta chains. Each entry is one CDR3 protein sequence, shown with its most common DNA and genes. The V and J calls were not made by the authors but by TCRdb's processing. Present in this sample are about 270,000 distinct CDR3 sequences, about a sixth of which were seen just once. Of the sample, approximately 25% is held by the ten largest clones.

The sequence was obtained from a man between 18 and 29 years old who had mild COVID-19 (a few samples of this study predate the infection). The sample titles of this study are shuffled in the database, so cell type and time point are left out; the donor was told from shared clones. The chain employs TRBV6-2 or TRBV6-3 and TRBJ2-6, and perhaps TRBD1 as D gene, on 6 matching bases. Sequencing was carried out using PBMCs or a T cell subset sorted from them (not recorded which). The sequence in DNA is TGTGCCAGCAGTTACCACCAGGGGCCGTCTCGGCCTGGGGCCAACGTCCTGACTTTC. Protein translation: CASSYHQGPSRPGANVLTF.